This TCR beta chain was recovered during a study of a mutant IDH1 vaccine in newly diagnosed glioma. Background on the study: In some groups vaccination began 4-6 weeks post-radiotherapy; others received it with temozolomide. Before enrollment, the patients had been treated with radiotherapy alone, temozolomide alone, or both together. Most of them had received both. General study findings and limits: There were vaccine-induced immune responses in more than 85% of the patients.

The germline V and J ends were trimmed by 7 bases and 0 bases, with 20 bases remaining between them. The CDR3 spans 16 residues. Germline loops: CDR1 SQVTM, CDR2 ANQGSEA. Time point denoted: week 5, during vaccination. Every single dose of the vaccine, 300 ug of mutant IDH1 20-mer peptide, came with topical imiquimod. Here immunoSEQ multiplex PCR was the method, and the copy in TCRdb shows in-frame clones only, minus some. This table holds roughly 28,000 clones, 70% to 85% found once. As regards this clone: What it binds is not known.

This chain links TRBV29-1 with TRBJ2-3; D may correspond to TRBD1 or TRBD2 (6 bases each). The sequences come from PBMCs, collected from a glioma patient whose treatment included an IDH1 peptide vaccine. The sequence came from a man aged 35-49 years with glioma. Some clones in this sample may be carry-over from other donors' samples. The CDR3 loop is CSAGGGRGPSTDTQYF. The CDR3 DNA is TGCAGCGCCGGAGGGGGAAGGGGCCCTAGCACAGATACGCAGTATTTT.